The text below deals with one TCR beta chain. The data are from a study of blood T cell repertoires in COVID-19. The wider study: In each case, the material was cDNA or gDNA derived from T cells, B-cell-depleted T cells, or PBMCs.

Germline CDR1 reads SGHVS; CDR2 reads FNYEAQ. The CDR3 is made up of 20 amino acids. With V trimmed by 5 bases and J by 1 base, 17 bases remained unmatched. In the source study's methods: How many nucleated cells were present was estimated from reference gene primer amplification. Sequencing was performed with immunoSEQ multiplex PCR; in TCRdb, only in-frame clones are kept and a portion is missing. V and J calls and clone size follow that table, whereas D and trimming were derived from the DNA. The table includes about 210,000 clones, around 88% detected once. The participants were between 18 and 89 years old and came from about two dozen US areas. Exposed study participants had met a COVID-19 case within 2 weeks before entry.

Sequencing was carried out using PBMCs or T cells enriched from blood (not recorded which). This chain uses TRBV7-6 with TRBJ2-2; 9 bases agree with TRBD1. The TCR sequence derives from a woman younger than 45 who had been exposed to COVID-19. CDR3 DNA sequence: TGTGCCAGCAGCCCATGGGTCGGGACAGGGTCTAGGCGGAACACCGGGGAGCTGTTTTTT. It is translated as CASSPWVGTGSRRNTGELFF.